These T cell receptor beta chains were read from a single sample in a study of T cell responses to AZD1222 COVID-19 vaccine. Repertoires were generated with immunoSEQ multiplex PCR, while TCRdb's copy carries only in-frame clones and drops some. The repertoire consists of roughly 100,000 clones, with nearly 90% occurring once and the leading ten covering 2.9%. The starting material was peripheral blood, obtained on day 0 of AZD1222 vaccination. All receptors come from an adult in good health. The CDR3 runs from the conserved cysteine through the conserved F or W. Each record gives: V gene, D gene, J gene, CDR3 protein. The D gene is left open where the match is weak.

v_gene: TRBV10-3; d_gene: -; j_gene: TRBJ1-2; CDR3aa: CAIGENYGYTF
v_gene: TRBV27; d_gene: -; j_gene: TRBJ1-1; CDR3aa: CASSQGLNTEAFF
v_gene: TRBV7-2; d_gene: -; j_gene: TRBJ1-5; CDR3aa: CASSLAGPGNNQPQHF
v_gene: TRBV6-5; d_gene: -; j_gene: TRBJ1-1; CDR3aa: CASSYSTGTEAFF
v_gene: TRBV4-2; d_gene: TRBD2; j_gene: TRBJ2-2; CDR3aa: CASSLLRAGGNTGELFF
v_gene: TRBV7-2; d_gene: TRBD2; j_gene: TRBJ2-7; CDR3aa: CASRSRTSGGERHYEQYF
v_gene: TRBV4-3; d_gene: -; j_gene: TRBJ1-5; CDR3aa: CASSQGLRNNQPQHF
v_gene: TRBV2; d_gene: -; j_gene: TRBJ2-1; CDR3aa: CASRLSSYNEQFF
v_gene: TRBV14; d_gene: TRBD1; j_gene: TRBJ1-4; CDR3aa: CASSRRQGGREKLFF
v_gene: TRBV6-5; d_gene: TRBD2; j_gene: TRBJ2-7; CDR3aa: CASSLLAEPHEQYF
v_gene: TRBV7-2; d_gene: TRBD2; j_gene: TRBJ2-5; CDR3aa: CASSLGLVRGMAQYF
v_gene: TRBV19; d_gene: TRBD1; j_gene: TRBJ1-1; CDR3aa: CASSWDRGTEAFF
v_gene: TRBV10-3; d_gene: -; j_gene: TRBJ1-1; CDR3aa: CAISESRGLNTEAFF
v_gene: TRBV27; d_gene: -; j_gene: TRBJ2-7; CDR3aa: CASSLTAPNYEQYF
v_gene: TRBV6-5; d_gene: TRBD1; j_gene: TRBJ2-1; CDR3aa: CASSYGTGGEQFF
v_gene: TRBV19; d_gene: -; j_gene: TRBJ1-5; CDR3aa: CASKAPGNQPQHF
v_gene: TRBV6-5; d_gene: TRBD2; j_gene: TRBJ2-1; CDR3aa: CASSYSTSVSEQFF
v_gene: TRBV12-5; d_gene: -; j_gene: TRBJ1-1; CDR3aa: CASGFSGTAEAFF
v_gene: TRBV4-2; d_gene: -; j_gene: TRBJ2-7; CDR3aa: CASSQDPYEQYF
v_gene: TRBV6-5; d_gene: TRBD1; j_gene: TRBJ1-5; CDR3aa: CASEGQGFQPQHF
v_gene: TRBV7-8; d_gene: TRBD1; j_gene: TRBJ2-5; CDR3aa: CASSRTGGPYRQETQYF
v_gene: TRBV5-4; d_gene: TRBD1; j_gene: TRBJ2-7; CDR3aa: CASSLWGQDEQYF
v_gene: TRBV27; d_gene: TRBD1; j_gene: TRBJ2-7; CDR3aa: CASTPGQGNNEQYF
v_gene: TRBV12-3/TRBV12-4; d_gene: -; j_gene: TRBJ1-2; CDR3aa: CASSFRDLGYTF
v_gene: TRBV5-4; d_gene: -; j_gene: TRBJ1-2; CDR3aa: CASSLGGQYGYTF
v_gene: TRBV5-1; d_gene: -; j_gene: TRBJ2-7; CDR3aa: CASSLGGGFEQYF
v_gene: TRBV6-2/TRBV6-3; d_gene: -; j_gene: TRBJ2-6; CDR3aa: CASTPHAAGANVLTF
v_gene: TRBV6-2/TRBV6-3; d_gene: -; j_gene: TRBJ1-6; CDR3aa: CASSPRTGNYNSPLHF
v_gene: TRBV27; d_gene: -; j_gene: TRBJ1-2; CDR3aa: CASSSGGIYGYTF
v_gene: TRBV19; d_gene: -; j_gene: TRBJ1-1; CDR3aa: CASSIEGGSKTEAFF
v_gene: TRBV29-1; d_gene: TRBD1; j_gene: TRBJ1-2; CDR3aa: CSVDRGTGYTF
v_gene: TRBV7-9; d_gene: -; j_gene: TRBJ1-2; CDR3aa: CASSFGVSYGYTF
v_gene: TRBV9; d_gene: -; j_gene: TRBJ2-1; CDR3aa: CASSVDAGAAYGEQFF
v_gene: TRBV7-8; d_gene: -; j_gene: TRBJ1-1; CDR3aa: CASSLQGHGSMAFF
v_gene: TRBV5-4; d_gene: -; j_gene: TRBJ2-5; CDR3aa: CASSLGPSETQYF
v_gene: TRBV11-2; d_gene: -; j_gene: TRBJ2-2; CDR3aa: CASSPTDSNTGELFF
v_gene: TRBV10-3; d_gene: TRBD1; j_gene: TRBJ1-4; CDR3aa: CAIRGQGTASGNEKLFF
v_gene: TRBV5-1; d_gene: TRBD1; j_gene: TRBJ1-2; CDR3aa: CASSLGTGDWGF
v_gene: TRBV7-2; d_gene: -; j_gene: TRBJ1-6; CDR3aa: CASSLLGSHTYNSPLHF
v_gene: TRBV19; d_gene: TRBD1; j_gene: TRBJ1-1; CDR3aa: CASSSAPGTGNTEAFF
v_gene: TRBV6-2/TRBV6-3; d_gene: -; j_gene: TRBJ2-6; CDR3aa: CASSYSPSGANVLTF
v_gene: TRBV9; d_gene: TRBD2; j_gene: TRBJ2-1; CDR3aa: CASSVGGGSELMDEQFF
v_gene: TRBV24-1; d_gene: TRBD1; j_gene: TRBJ1-4; CDR3aa: CATSDQVGTGCEKLFF
v_gene: TRBV4-2; d_gene: -; j_gene: TRBJ1-6; CDR3aa: CASSQDPPANTYNSPLHF
v_gene: TRBV15; d_gene: -; j_gene: TRBJ1-2; CDR3aa: CATSSRRSANYGYTF
v_gene: TRBV3-1/TRBV3-2; d_gene: TRBD1; j_gene: TRBJ1-6; CDR3aa: CASSQLMGQGPGPLHF
v_gene: TRBV10-3; d_gene: -; j_gene: TRBJ1-6; CDR3aa: CAIAGSYNSPLHF
v_gene: TRBV11-3; d_gene: -; j_gene: TRBJ1-6; CDR3aa: CASSLRGRSSYNSPLHF
v_gene: TRBV12-3/TRBV12-4; d_gene: -; j_gene: TRBJ1-2; CDR3aa: CASSPLGPDGYTF
v_gene: TRBV15; d_gene: -; j_gene: TRBJ1-2; CDR3aa: CATSRDSKGGGYTF
v_gene: TRBV19; d_gene: -; j_gene: TRBJ1-5; CDR3aa: CASSIGWGDQPQHF
v_gene: TRBV2; d_gene: -; j_gene: TRBJ1-2; CDR3aa: CASSPENYGYTF
v_gene: TRBV10-3; d_gene: TRBD2; j_gene: TRBJ2-1; CDR3aa: CAISGTSGNRGNEQFF
v_gene: TRBV14; d_gene: -; j_gene: TRBJ1-4; CDR3aa: CASSQARPFGEDEKLFF